The present entry profiles one T cell receptor beta chain with its context. V lost 6 bases to trimming and J lost 6 bases; unmatched junction nucleotides: 4. Germline CDR1 reads MDHEN; CDR2 reads SYDVKM. The CDR3 is made up of 13 amino acids. This sample is drawn from a study of technical replicates of blood from several donors. The protocol was immunoSEQ multiplex PCR, while the TCRdb copy is restricted to in-frame clones and leaves out a portion. The sample has 15,000 to 20,000 clones, around 87% seen once. The chain carries TRBV28 and TRBJ2-1, with 8 bases fitting TRBD1. The TCR was taken from a human donor in good health. Sequenced material: PBMCs. This CDR3 is CASRRTGINEQFF. The CDR3 DNA reads TGTGCCAGCAGGAGGACAGGGATCAATGAGCAGTTCTTC.